Below are 30 T cell receptor beta chains sequenced from a single sample in a study of control samples from healthy donors and cancer patients. The table came from immunoSEQ multiplex PCR; TCRdb's copy has only in-frame clones and leaves some out. The top ten clones hold approximately 6% of a sample with about 77,000 clones, roughly 92% of them seen once. The sample comprised blood. The receptors derive from a woman in her fifties or sixties in good health.

The rearrangement uses TRBV10-2 and TRBJ1-2, with D hard to call. The CDR3 is made up of 14 amino acids. CDR1 and CDR2 (germline): WSHSY, SAAADI. V shed 4 bases and J shed 4 bases, with 13 bases lying between them. This chain's CDR3 is CASSARPDRYGYTF. DNA of the CDR3: TGCGCCAGCAGTGCCCGGCCCGACCGCTATGGCTACACCTTC.

This chain joins TRBV2 and TRBJ2-7, with TRBD1 identical over 9 bases. After removal of 5 bases from V and 11 bases from J, the junction contained 4 bases not matched to a gene. CDR3 length: 11 amino acids. Germline assignment: CDR1 SNHLY and CDR2 FYNNEI. The CDR3 protein is CASSLGTGKYF. CDR3 bases: TGTGCCAGCAGTCTTGGGACAGGGAAGTACTTC. Complete variable domain (other parts from reference TRBV2 and TRBJ2-7): EPEVTQTPSHQVTQMGQEVILRCVPISNHLYFYWYRQILGQKVEFLVSFYNNEISEKSEIFDDQFSVERPDGSNFTLKIRSTKLEDSAMYFCASSLGTGKYFGPGTRLTVT.

The chain carries TRBV18 and TRBJ2-3; no definite D call. Germline V lookup: CDR1 KGHSH, CDR2 LQKENI. This CDR3 has 13 residues. V lost 4 bases and J 5 bases, leaving 10 bases between the germline ends. The CDR3 bases are TGTGCCAGCTCACTTAGAGATGGAGATACGCAGTATTTT. Translated: CASSLRDGDTQYF.

This rearrangement joins TRBV7-9 to TRBJ1-1; 10 bases are shared with TRBD1. The trim removed 0 bases at V and 4 bases at J, leaving 5 bases unmatched. Germline values: CDR1 SEHNR, CDR2 FQNEAQ (reference sequence). This CDR3 has 16 amino acids. This CDR3 is CASSLAHRTGGTEAFF. The CDR3 bases are TGTGCCAGCAGCTTAGCGCATAGGACAGGGGGCACTGAAGCTTTCTTT.

This clone was recorded only once. V usage is TRBV2 and J usage is TRBJ2-3; 8 bases align to TRBD2. This CDR3 has 16 amino acids. V gave up 6 bases and J gave up 2 bases; unmatched junction bases: 10. CDR1 is SNHLY, CDR2 FYNNEI, per germline. The CDR3 DNA reads TGTGCCAGCAGAGCGCCAGCGGGAGTCCTCACAGATACGCAGTATTTT. Residues: CASRAPAGVLTDTQYF.

The chain employs TRBV23-1 and TRBJ1-2; D not certain. TRBV23-1 is labeled an ORF, and its function is uncertain. V was shortened by 0 bases and J by 5 bases, with 13 bases between the two germline ends. The CDR3 totals 15 residues. Here the CDR3 reads CASSQSVRGSYGYTF. For the CDR3, the DNA is TGCGCCAGCAGTCAATCTGTGCGTGGTTCATATGGCTACACCTTC.

The V gene is TRBV7-2, the J gene TRBJ2-1; either TRBD1 or TRBD2 may supply D (6 bases each). Germline assignment: CDR1 SGHTA and CDR2 FQGNSA. Trimming removed 0 bases from V and 6 bases from J, with 15 bases in between. There are 16 residues in the CDR3. DNA for the CDR3: TGTGCCAGCAGCTTAGCGCAGGGGAGGCTACCCAATGAGCAGTTCTTC. Its translation: CASSLAQGRLPNEQFF. The variable domain in full, completed from reference TRBV7-2 and TRBJ2-1, reads GAGVSQSPSNKVTEKGKDVELRCDPISGHTALYWYRQSLGQGLEFLIYFQGNSAPDKSGLPSDRFSAERTGGSVSTLTIQRTQQEDSAVYLCASSLAQGRLPNEQFFGPGTRLTVL.

This clone was observed a handful of times. The chain has TRBV20-1 and TRBJ1-2, with unresolved D. V was clipped by 3 bases and J by 0 bases, with 14 bases between them. The CDR3 runs 15 residues. Germline CDR1 and CDR2: DFQATT and SNEGSKA (reference sequence). The CDR3 protein is CSASPSAGSNYGYTF. Written as DNA, the CDR3 is TGCAGTGCTAGTCCCTCGGCAGGCTCTAACTATGGCTACACCTTC.

The V call is TRBV7-2, the J call TRBJ2-5, with D perhaps matching TRBD1 (5 bases). The germline V and J ends were trimmed by 1 base and 5 bases, with 11 bases remaining between them. Germline lookup yields CDR1 SGHTA and CDR2 FQGNSA. CDR3 length: 14 residues. Written as DNA, the CDR3 is TGTGCCAGCAGCTTAGGGGGCTTTTTGGAGACCCAGTACTTC. Translating it yields CASSLGGFLETQYF.

The rearrangement joins TRBV3-1 (or the pseudogene TRBV3-2) to TRBJ1-1; no clear D gene. Trimming took 1 base from V and 4 from J, leaving 4 bases between them. Germline assignment: CDR1 LGHDT and CDR2 YNNKEL (reference sequence). The CDR3 spans 12 residues. CDR3 in DNA: TGTGCCAGCAGCCAAGGATTCACTGAAGCTTTCTTT. It translates to CASSQGFTEAFF.

The genes are TRBV28 and TRBJ1-6; TRBD1 agrees at 11 bases. The germline CDR1 and CDR2 sequences are MDHEN and SYDVKM. J was trimmed by 10 bases and V by 1 base; bases with no gene match: 9. This CDR3 has 17 amino acids. The CDR3 bases are TGTGCCAGCAGTTTATCGCCTGGGACAGGGGGAAGCTCACCCCTCCACTTT. Its protein product is CASSLSPGTGGSSPLHF.

The rearrangement joins TRBV10-3 to TRBJ1-1; 7 nucleotides line up with TRBD1. Germline V lookup: CDR1 ENHRY, CDR2 SYGVKD. The CDR3 is 16 residues long. The V and J ends lost 2 bases and 3 bases, in that order; junction bases with no gene match: 9. The CDR3 sequence: CAISEEFRGKDTEAFF. The CDR3 region has the DNA TGTGCCATCAGTGAGGAATTCAGGGGGAAGGACACTGAAGCTTTCTTT.

A few counts support this clone. The chain is built from TRBV30 and TRBJ1-6; D gene ambiguous. The CDR3 is made up of 13 amino acids. Trimming removed 3 bases at V and 9 bases at J, with 12 bases between. The germline CDR1 and CDR2 sequences are GTSNPN and SVGIG (reference sequence). The CDR3 is CAWRRPWGSPLHF. The CDR3 DNA is TGTGCCTGGAGAAGGCCATGGGGTTCACCCCTCCACTTT. The full variable domain, rest sourced from reference TRBV30 and TRBJ1-6, is SQTIHQWPATLVQPVGSPLSLECTVEGTSNPNLYWYRQAAGRGLQLLFYSVGIGQISSEVPQNLSASRPQDRQFILSSKKLLLSDSGFYLCAWRRPWGSPLHFGNGTRLTVT.

J is TRBJ2-1 and V is TRBV14, with a possible D match to TRBD1 (6 bases). This CDR3 is built from 14 residues. Trimming removed 3 bases at V and 6 bases at J, with 12 bases between. Germline V gene data show CDR1 as SGHDN and CDR2 as FVKESK. For the CDR3, the DNA is TGTGCCAGCAGCCATCTATGGACAGTCAATGAGCAGTTCTTC. Translating gives CASSHLWTVNEQFF.

This clone was seen only once. The V gene is TRBV24-1, the J gene TRBJ2-1; D might be TRBD1 (6 bases). Germline-derived CDR1 and CDR2 are KGHDR and SFDVKD. The CDR3 totals 12 residues. Trimming left V 10 bases short and J 6 bases short, with 12 bases between. The CDR3 protein is CATSGQINEQFF. CDR3 coding DNA: TGTGCCACTTCGGGACAAATCAATGAGCAGTTCTTC.

The J gene is TRBJ2-2, the V gene TRBV6-5; 12 bases match TRBD2. The CDR3 is 15 residues long. Germline CDR1 reads MNHEY; CDR2 reads SVGAGI. V shed 2 bases, J shed 8 bases, and the junction held 3 bases outside the gene matches. This CDR3 is CASSYHTSGRGELFF. The CDR3 bases are TGTGCCAGCAGTTACCATACTAGCGGGAGGGGGGAGCTGTTTTTT.

The genes are TRBV6-5 and TRBJ1-5, with 8 bases matching TRBD1. The junction had 4 bases not matched to a gene; V was cut back by 6 bases and J by 0 bases. The CDR3 contains 15 residues. Germline V gene sequence: CDR1 MNHEY, CDR2 SVGAGI. In DNA, the CDR3 is TGTGCCAGCAGCCTGACAGGGGTTAGCAATCAGCCCCAGCATTTT. Amino acid sequence: CASSLTGVSNQPQHF.

The chain links TRBV29-1 to TRBJ1-4, with 8 bases that match TRBD1. Germline V gives CDR1 SQVTM, CDR2 ANQGSEA. This CDR3 has 15 amino acids. V shed 5 bases and J 0 bases; nucleotides not matched to a gene: 5. The CDR3 here is CSVFTGGATNEKLFF. The CDR3 bases are TGCAGCGTTTTCACAGGGGGTGCAACTAATGAAAAACTGTTTTTT.

The V gene is TRBV5-1, the J gene TRBJ2-2; D not certain. Germline CDR1 reads SGHRS; CDR2 reads YFSETQ. This CDR3 comprises 16 residues. The V gene lost 1 base and the J gene lost 1 base, with 11 bases spanning the gap. The chain's CDR3 is CASSLYGLLNTGELFF. The CDR3 bases are TGCGCCAGCAGCTTGTACGGGCTTCTGAACACCGGGGAGCTGTTTTTT. Based on the CDR3 plus reference TRBV5-1 and TRBJ2-2, the full variable domain is KAGVTQTPRYLIKTRGQQVTLSCSPISGHRSVSWYQQTPGQGLQFLFEYFSETQRNKGNFPGRFSGRQFSNSRSEMNVSTLELGDSALYLCASSLYGLLNTGELFFGEGSRLTVL.

The rearrangement links TRBV7-9 to TRBJ2-7; possibly TRBD2 for D (5 bases). The CDR3 covers 14 residues. The V end lost 5 bases, the J end lost 0 bases, and 11 bases lay between the germline ends. Germline CDR1 is SEHNR and CDR2 is FQNEAQ (reference sequence). The CDR3 sequence is CASSRIGISYEQYF. The CDR3 bases are TGTGCCAGCAGCCGGATCGGGATCTCCTACGAGCAGTACTTC. Full variable domain (outside the CDR3, taken from reference TRBV7-9 and TRBJ2-7): DTGVSQNPRHKITKRGQNVTFRCDPISEHNRLYWYRQTLGQGPEFLTYFQNEAQLEKSRLLSDRFSAERPKGSFSTLEIQRTEQGDSAMYLCASSRIGISYEQYFGPGTRLTVT.

J is TRBJ2-2 and V is TRBV5-8; TRBD1 matches 8 bases. The CDR3 contains 16 residues. Unmatched junction bases numbered 6, after V lost 1 base and J lost 4 bases. CDR1 SGHTS and CDR2 YDEGEE come from the germline V gene. CDR3 nucleotides: TGTGCCAGCAGCTTGCAGGGGGCAAGGTTCACCGGGGAGCTGTTTTTT. Its protein is CASSLQGARFTGELFF.

This clone was seen a few times. The rearrangement uses TRBV5-6 and TRBJ2-1; maybe TRBD2 (6 bases). Trimming took off 0 bases at V and 5 bases at J, with 12 bases between the two ends. The CDR3 has 15 amino acids. Germline CDR1 and CDR2: SGHDT and YYEEEE. The CDR3 nucleotides are TGTGCCAGCAGCTTGGTTTTTAGCGGTAACAATGAGCAGTTCTTC. Encoded protein: CASSLVFSGNNEQFF.

The chain is built from TRBV28 and TRBJ1-1, with a tentative D call TRBD1 (6 bases). Germline loops: CDR1 MDHEN, CDR2 SYDVKM. V lost 4 bases, J lost 11 bases, and 20 bases lay in between. The CDR3 has 14 residues. CDR3 protein: CASSSRGGAPGAFF. CDR3 coding DNA: TGTGCCAGCAGTTCCCGAGGGGGGGCGCCAGGGGCTTTCTTT. Full variable domain (rest looked up from reference TRBV28 and TRBJ1-1): DVKVTQSSRYLVKRTGEKVFLECVQDMDHENMFWYRQDPGLGLRLIYFSYDVKMKEKGDIPEGYSVSREKKERFSLILESASTNQTSMYLCASSSRGGAPGAFFGQGTRLTVV.

This chain's CDR3 is CSASKGGDPYSNQPQHF. CDR3 sequence (DNA): TGCAGTGCTAGTAAGGGGGGAGACCCCTATAGCAATCAGCCCCAGCATTTT. This chain uses TRBV20-1 with TRBJ1-5; D perhaps matches TRBD1 (6 bases). The CDR3 spans 17 residues. In germline, CDR1 is DFQATT, CDR2 SNEGSKA (reference sequence). With 3 bases removed from V and 0 bases from J, the gap between germline ends came to 18 bases.

The chain couples TRBV18 to TRBJ2-7; 8 bases align to TRBD1. Germline CDR1 is KGHSH and CDR2 is LQKENI. V shed 6 bases, J shed 3 bases, and the junction held 13 bases outside the gene matches. The CDR3 loop spans 16 amino acids. CDR3 in amino acids: CASSRGRGQDIYEQYF. In nucleotides, the CDR3 is TGTGCCAGCTCCCGGGGTCGGGGACAGGACATCTACGAGCAGTACTTC.

The V call is TRBV28, the J call TRBJ1-5, with 7 positions matching TRBD1. J was trimmed by 4 bases and V by 3 bases; bases with no gene match: 3. The CDR3 spans 14 residues. Germline V CDR1 and CDR2: MDHEN, SYDVKM. The CDR3: CASSFGQVNQPQHF. For the CDR3, the DNA is TGTGCCAGCAGTTTTGGACAGGTTAATCAGCCCCAGCATTTT.

V usage is TRBV5-5 and J usage is TRBJ1-5; 7 nucleotides line up with TRBD1. Germline V lookup: CDR1 SGHKS, CDR2 YYEKEE (reference sequence). The V and J ends lost 2 bases and 4 bases, in that order; junction bases with no gene match: 0. This CDR3 is built from 13 residues. The CDR3 nucleotides read TGTGCCAGCAGCTTACAGGGGAATCAGCCCCAGCATTTT. It codes for CASSLQGNQPQHF. The full variable domain, its missing parts supplied by reference TRBV5-5 and TRBJ1-5, is DAGVTQSPTHLIKTRGQQVTLRCSPISGHKSVSWYQQVLGQGPQFIFQYYEKEERGRGNFPDRFSARQFPNYSSELNVNALLLGDSALYLCASSLQGNQPQHFGDGTRLSIL.

J is TRBJ2-5 and V is TRBV24-1, with a weak D call TRBD1 (6 bases). CDR3 length equals 16 residues. Between the trimmed V and J ends, which lost 4 bases and 1 base, there was a span of 15 bases. CDR1 and CDR2 (germline): KGHDR, SFDVKD. The CDR3 loop is CATSDRTPGAQETQYF. In DNA form, the CDR3 reads TGTGCCACCAGTGACCGGACGCCAGGGGCCCAAGAGACCCAGTACTTC.

This clone was seen once. This chain's CDR3 is CASTDRQGSNQPQHF. The CDR3 DNA reads as TGTGCCAGTACCGATAGACAGGGAAGCAATCAGCCCCAGCATTTT. The chain has TRBV19 and TRBJ1-5, with 7 nucleotides matching TRBD1. With 7 bases clipped from V and 1 base from J, the junction kept 7 bases outside the gene matches. Germline lookup yields CDR1 LNHDA and CDR2 SQIVND (reference sequence). This CDR3 is 15 amino acids long.

The sample holds one count of this clone. The genes are TRBV29-1 and TRBJ2-1; 8 bases agree with TRBD2. CDR3 length: 14 amino acids. CDR1 SQVTM and CDR2 ANQGSEA come from the germline V gene. The V gene end was trimmed by 3 bases and the J gene end by 7 bases; junction bases not matched to a gene: 8. As DNA, the CDR3 is TGCAGCGTTGATCGGGGCGGGAGGTGGAATGAGCAGTTCTTC. It yields the protein CSVDRGGRWNEQFF.